This T cell receptor beta chain emerged from a study of cytomegalovirus exposure and HLA in healthy donors. Overall study findings and caveats: TCR beta chain V- and J-gene trimming was linked, in a later analysis, to a missense variant in DCLRE1C.

Trimming cost V 3 bases and J 0 bases, with 21 bases left between them. The CDR3 runs 20 residues. Germline V gene lookup returns CDR1 MGHRA and CDR2 YSYEKL. With 60 Vbeta and 13 Jbeta primers, the PCR was carried out. Sequencing used immunoSEQ multiplex PCR; TCRdb keeps in-frame clones, though not all of them. The table records around 150,000 clones, 65% to 90% of them present only once. This clone was seen once. Its target is not known. Material: PBMCs. The rearrangement joins TRBV4-1 to TRBJ1-6; D remains ambiguous. This clonotype was obtained from a man in his forties or fifties in good health and CMV-seropositive. CDR3: CASSHPQTSPSSSYNSPLHF. As DNA, the CDR3 is TGCGCCAGCAGCCACCCACAGACTAGCCCATCAAGCTCCTATAATTCACCCCTCCACTTT.